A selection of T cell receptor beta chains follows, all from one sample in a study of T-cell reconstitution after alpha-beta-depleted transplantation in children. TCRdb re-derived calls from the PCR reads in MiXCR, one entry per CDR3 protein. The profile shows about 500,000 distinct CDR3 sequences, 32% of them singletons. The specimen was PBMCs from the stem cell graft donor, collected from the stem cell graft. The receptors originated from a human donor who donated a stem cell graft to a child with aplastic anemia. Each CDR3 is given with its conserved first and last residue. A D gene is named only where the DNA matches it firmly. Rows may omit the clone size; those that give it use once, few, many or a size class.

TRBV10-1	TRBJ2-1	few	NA	TGCGCCAGCAGTGAGAGGACTCAAATCTCCTACAATGAGCAGTTCTTC	CASSERTQISYNEQFF
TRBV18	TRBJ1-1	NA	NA	TGTGCCAGCTCACCAGGTTTAGGCGGAAACACTGAAGCTTTCTTT	CASSPGLGGNTEAFF
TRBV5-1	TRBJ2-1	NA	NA	TGCGCCAGCAGCTTGGCCCCCCAGGGTTCTGGGGACAATGAGCAGTTCTTC	CASSLAPQGSGDNEQFF
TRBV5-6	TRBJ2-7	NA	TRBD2	TGTGCCAGCACCCTTAGCGGGAGGGTCCACGAGCAGTACTTC	CASTLSGRVHEQYF
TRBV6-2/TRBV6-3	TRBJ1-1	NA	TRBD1	TGTGCCAGCAGTTCGTTACAGGGGAGCACTGAAGCTTTCTTT	CASSSLQGSTEAFF
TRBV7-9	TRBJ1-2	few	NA	TGTGCCAGCAGCTTACTGGTCCTCTATGGCTACACCTTC	CASSLLVLYGYTF
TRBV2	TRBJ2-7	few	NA	TGTGCCAGCAGTGAACAGGCCTACGAGCAGTACTTC	CASSEQAYEQYF
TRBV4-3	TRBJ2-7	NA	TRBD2	TGCGCCAGCAGCCAAGAGGCCAGCCAGGAGCGGGAGGTAGGCTACGAGCAGTACTTC	CASSQEASQEREVGYEQYF
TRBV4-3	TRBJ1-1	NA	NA	TGCGCCAGCAGCCCAGGGGTTTCCTTGAACACTGAAGCTTTCTTT	CASSPGVSLNTEAFF
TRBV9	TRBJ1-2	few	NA	TGTGCCAGCAGCGCATCCGTCGGGGGCAGAACAAACTATGGCTACACCTTC	CASSASVGGRTNYGYTF
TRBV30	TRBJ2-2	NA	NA	TGTGCCTGGAGCAACAGGGAAACCGGGGAGCTGTTTTTT	CAWSNRETGELFF
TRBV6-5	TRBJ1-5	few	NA	TGTGCCAGCAGTTACTCGACCCGGACAGAATATAGCAATCAGCCCCAGCATTTT	CASSYSTRTEYSNQPQHF
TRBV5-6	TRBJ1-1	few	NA	TGTGCCAGCAGCTTGGAGGGGAGGGGAGCCTTCTTT	CASSLEGRGAFF
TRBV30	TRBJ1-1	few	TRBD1	TGTGCCTGGAGTACTGACAGGGTCACTGAAGCTTTCTTT	CAWSTDRVTEAFF
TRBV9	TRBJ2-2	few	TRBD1	TGTGCCAGCAGCATTCGGACAGGGAACACCGGGGAGCTGTTTTTT	CASSIRTGNTGELFF
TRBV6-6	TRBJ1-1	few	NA	TGTGCCAGCATATCGACAGGCTACAATGAAGCTTTCTTT	CASISTGYNEAFF
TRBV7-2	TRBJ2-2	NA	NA	TGTGCCAGCAGCTTAGACCCAAACTACACCGGGGAGCTGTTTTTT	CASSLDPNYTGELFF
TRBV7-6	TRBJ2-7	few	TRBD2	TGTGCCAGCAGCCCATACTCCGAGACTAGCGGGAGTCTTAGGTACGAGCAGTACTTC	CASSPYSETSGSLRYEQYF
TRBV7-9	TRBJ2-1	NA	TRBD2	TGTGCCAGCAGCTTAAGGCTAGCGGGACCCGACAATGAGCAGTTCTTC	CASSLRLAGPDNEQFF
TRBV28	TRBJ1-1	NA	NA	TGTGCCAGCAGGATCTTGGGGATTAATGCTGAAGCTTTCTTT	CASRILGINAEAFF
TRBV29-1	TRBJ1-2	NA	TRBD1	TGCAGCGTTCTGGGACAGGGAATCCTTGGCTACACCTTC	CSVLGQGILGYTF
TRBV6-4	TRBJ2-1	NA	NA	TGTGCCAGCAGTCATAACAATGAGCAGTTCTTC	CASSHNNEQFF
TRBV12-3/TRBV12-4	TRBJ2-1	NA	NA	TGTGCCAGCACCCGCCCCCCAATCGCCAATGAGCAGTTCTTC	CASTRPPIANEQFF
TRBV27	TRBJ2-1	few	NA	TGTGCCAGCAGTTGGGTCTTACGGGGAGCTTCAAATGAGCAGTTCTTC	CASSWVLRGASNEQFF
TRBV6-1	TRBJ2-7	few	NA	TGTGCCAGCAGTGAATCGGTCTCCTACGAGCAGTACTTC	CASSESVSYEQYF
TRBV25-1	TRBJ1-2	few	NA	TGTGCCAGCAGTGGCGACTACTATGGCTACACCTTC	CASSGDYYGYTF
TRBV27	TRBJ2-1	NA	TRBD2	TGTGCCAGCAGGCGGGATCTTGGGGGGGATGAGCAGTTCTTC	CASRRDLGGDEQFF
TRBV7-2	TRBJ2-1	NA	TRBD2	TGTGCCAGCGAGGTGGTGGCGGGAGTAAGTAATGAGCAGTTCTTC	CASEVVAGVSNEQFF
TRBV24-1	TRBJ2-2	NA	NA	TGTGCCACCAGTGAACCGGACGGGACTCGCGAAGCAAACACCGGGGAGCTGTTTTTT	CATSEPDGTREANTGELFF
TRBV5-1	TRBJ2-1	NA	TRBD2	TGCGCCAGCAGATTCGGACTAGCGGATCACAATGAGCAGTTCTTC	CASRFGLADHNEQFF
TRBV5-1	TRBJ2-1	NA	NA	TGCGCCAGCAGCTCTTTCCCCAACAATGAGCAGTTCTTC	CASSSFPNNEQFF
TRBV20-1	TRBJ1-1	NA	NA	TGCAGTGCTAGAGGAGGGGTAAACACTGAAGCTTTCTTT	CSARGGVNTEAFF
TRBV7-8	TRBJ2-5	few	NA	TGTGCCAGCAGCCCCTACAGGGACCAAGAGACCCAGTACTTC	CASSPYRDQETQYF
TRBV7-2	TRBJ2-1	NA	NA	TGTGCCAGCAGCTCGACCCGCTTGGGCGGTGAGCAGTTCTTC	CASSSTRLGGEQFF
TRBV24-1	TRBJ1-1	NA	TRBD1	TGTGCCACCTGGACCAGGGGGACTGAAGCTTTCTTT	CATWTRGTEAFF
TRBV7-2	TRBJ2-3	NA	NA	TGTGCCAGCAGCTTAGGGTACCCCTTAAGGGATACGCAGTATTTT	CASSLGYPLRDTQYF
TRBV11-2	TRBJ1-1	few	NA	TGTGCCAGCAGCTTAAGGGCCTTAGTGAGGGACACTGAAGCTTTCTTT	CASSLRALVRDTEAFF
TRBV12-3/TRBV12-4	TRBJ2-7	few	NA	TGTGCCAGCAGTCTGAGACTCGCCGGTGGAGGCTACGAGCAGTACTTC	CASSLRLAGGGYEQYF
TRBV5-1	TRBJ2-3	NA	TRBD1	TGCGCCAGCAGCCCGACCCCGGGACAGAACACAGATACGCAGTATTTT	CASSPTPGQNTDTQYF
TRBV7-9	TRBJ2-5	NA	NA	TGTGCCAGCATCCCTTTGGTTGCAACGGAGACCCAGTACTTC	CASIPLVATETQYF
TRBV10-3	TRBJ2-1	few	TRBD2	TGTGCCATCACCCTGACTAGCGCTAACGGCAATGAGCAGTTCTTC	CAITLTSANGNEQFF
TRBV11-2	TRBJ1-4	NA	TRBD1	TGTGCCAGCAGCACCTGGACAGGGACTAATGAAAAACTGTTTTTT	CASSTWTGTNEKLFF